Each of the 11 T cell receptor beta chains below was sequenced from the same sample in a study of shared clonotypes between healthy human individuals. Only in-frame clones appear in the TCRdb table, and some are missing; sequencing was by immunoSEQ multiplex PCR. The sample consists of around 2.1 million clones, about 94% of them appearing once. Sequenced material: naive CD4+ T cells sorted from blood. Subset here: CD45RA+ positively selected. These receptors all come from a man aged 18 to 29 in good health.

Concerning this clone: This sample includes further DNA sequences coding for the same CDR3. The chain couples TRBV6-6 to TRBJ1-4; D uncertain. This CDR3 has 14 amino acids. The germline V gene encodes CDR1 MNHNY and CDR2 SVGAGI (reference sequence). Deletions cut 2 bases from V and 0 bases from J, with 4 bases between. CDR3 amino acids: CASSYGATNEKLFF. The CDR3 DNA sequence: TGTGCCAGCAGTTACGGTGCAACTAATGAAAAACTGTTTTTT.

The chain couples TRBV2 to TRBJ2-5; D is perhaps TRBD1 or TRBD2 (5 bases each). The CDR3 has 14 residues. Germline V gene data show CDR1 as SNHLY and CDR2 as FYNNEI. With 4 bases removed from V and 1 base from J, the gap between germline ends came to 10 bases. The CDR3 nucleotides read TGTGCCAGCAGTGCCGGGGCGCTCCAAGAGACCCAGTACTTC. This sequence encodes CASSAGALQETQYF.

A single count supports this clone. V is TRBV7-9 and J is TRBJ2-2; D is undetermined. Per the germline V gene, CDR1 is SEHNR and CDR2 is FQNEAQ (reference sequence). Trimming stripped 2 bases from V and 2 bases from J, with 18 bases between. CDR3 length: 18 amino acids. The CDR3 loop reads CASSLRGSLWLNTGELFF. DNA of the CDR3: TGTGCCAGCAGCTTACGTGGCAGCCTTTGGTTAAACACCGGGGAGCTGTTTTTT.

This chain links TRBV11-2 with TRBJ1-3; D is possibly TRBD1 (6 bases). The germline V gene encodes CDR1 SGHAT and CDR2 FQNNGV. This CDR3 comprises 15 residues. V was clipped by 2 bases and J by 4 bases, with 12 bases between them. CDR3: CASSLTGTGGNTIYF. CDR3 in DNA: TGTGCCAGCAGCTTAACAGGGACTGGCGGAAACACCATATATTTT.

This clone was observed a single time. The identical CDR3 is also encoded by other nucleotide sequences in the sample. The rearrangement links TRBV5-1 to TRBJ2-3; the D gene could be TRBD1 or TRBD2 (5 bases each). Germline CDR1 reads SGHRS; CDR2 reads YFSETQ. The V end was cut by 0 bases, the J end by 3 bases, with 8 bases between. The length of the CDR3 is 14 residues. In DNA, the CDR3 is TGCGCCAGCAGCTTGGGGGGGTCTACAGATACGCAGTATTTT. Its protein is CASSLGGSTDTQYF.

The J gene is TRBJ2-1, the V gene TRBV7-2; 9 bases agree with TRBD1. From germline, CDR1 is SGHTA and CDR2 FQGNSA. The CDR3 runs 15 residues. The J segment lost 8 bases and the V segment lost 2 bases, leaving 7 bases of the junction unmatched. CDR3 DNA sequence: TGTGCCAGCAGCTTAATGGGGACAGGGAGCGATGAGCAGTTCTTC. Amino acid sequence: CASSLMGTGSDEQFF.

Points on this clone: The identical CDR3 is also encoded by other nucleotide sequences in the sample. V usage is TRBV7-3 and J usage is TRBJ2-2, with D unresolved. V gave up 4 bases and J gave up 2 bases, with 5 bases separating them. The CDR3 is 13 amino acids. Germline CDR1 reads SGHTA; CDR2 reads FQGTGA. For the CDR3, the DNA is TGTGCCAGCAGCTCACCTAACACCGGGGAGCTGTTTTTT. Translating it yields CASSSPNTGELFF.

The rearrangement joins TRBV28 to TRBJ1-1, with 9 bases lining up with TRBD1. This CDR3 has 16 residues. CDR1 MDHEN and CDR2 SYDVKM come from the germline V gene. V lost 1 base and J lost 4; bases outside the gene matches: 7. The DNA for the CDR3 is TGTGCCAGCAGTTTATTGGTACAGGGGGCTCGCACTGAAGCTTTCTTT. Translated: CASSLLVQGARTEAFF.

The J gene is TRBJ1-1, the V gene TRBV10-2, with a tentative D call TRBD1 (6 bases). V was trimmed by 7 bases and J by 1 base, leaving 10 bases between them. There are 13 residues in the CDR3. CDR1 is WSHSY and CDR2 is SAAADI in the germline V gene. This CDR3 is CASNPGQNTEAFF. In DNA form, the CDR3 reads TGCGCCAGCAACCCGGGACAGAACACTGAAGCTTTCTTT.

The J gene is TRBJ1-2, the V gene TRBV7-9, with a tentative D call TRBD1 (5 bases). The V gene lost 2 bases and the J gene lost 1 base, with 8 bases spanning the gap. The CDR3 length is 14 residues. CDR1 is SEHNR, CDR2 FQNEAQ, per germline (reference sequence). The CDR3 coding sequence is TGTGCCAGCAGCTTAAGCAGGGATAACTATGGCTACACCTTC. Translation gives CASSLSRDNYGYTF.

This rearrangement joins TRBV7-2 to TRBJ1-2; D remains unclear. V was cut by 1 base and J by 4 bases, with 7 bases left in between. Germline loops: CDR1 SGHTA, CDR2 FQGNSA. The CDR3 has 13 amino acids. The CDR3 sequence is CASSLVQAYGYTF. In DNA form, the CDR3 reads TGTGCCAGCAGCTTAGTTCAAGCCTATGGCTACACCTTC. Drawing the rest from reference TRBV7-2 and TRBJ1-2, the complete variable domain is GAGVSQSPSNKVTEKGKDVELRCDPISGHTALYWYRQSLGQGLEFLIYFQGNSAPDKSGLPSDRFSAERTGGSVSTLTIQRTQQEDSAVYLCASSLVQAYGYTFGSGTRLTVV.